These T cell receptor beta chains were read from a single sample in a study of cytomegalovirus exposure and HLA in healthy donors. Profiling relied on immunoSEQ multiplex PCR, and the TCRdb table lists in-frame clones only, not all of them. Counted here are approximately 190,000 clones, about 90% occurring once; the ten biggest clones make up over 1%. Input material: PBMCs. The source of these receptors is a man younger than 40 in good health and CMV-seronegative. The conserved cysteine and the conserved F or W are not part of the CDR3 here. Fields, in order: V gene, CDR3 protein.

TRBV7-2,ASSIDRGSYNEQF
TRBV27,ASSLGANNQPQH
TRBV29-1,SVRGGSEANVLT
TRBV7-9,ASEPGLAGGETYEQY
TRBV28,ASSFRSGQIITEAF
TRBV7-2,ASSLGLGGVHGYT
TRBV6-5,ASSNTGGHQETQY
TRBV7-2,ASSSDSGGAETQY
TRBV4-1,ASSHRFGATNEKLF
TRBV28,ASIGSLGGGTDTQY
TRBV19,ASSIDREFDEQF
TRBV7-9,ASSLQAGEYNEQF
TRBV7-2,ASSRRQGDEQF
TRBV7-9,ASIPAYIEGEAF